This is a list of T cell receptor beta chains from one sample in a study of cytomegalovirus exposure and HLA in healthy donors. Clones were read by immunoSEQ multiplex PCR, and TCRdb kept only the in-frame ones, dropping some. This table holds over 200,000 clones, 75% to 90% found once. The sequenced sample consisted of PBMCs. These receptors were taken from a woman younger than 35 in good health and CMV-seronegative. CDR3s include the opening cysteine and the closing phenylalanine or tryptophan. The D gene is left open where the match is weak. Not all rows give a size; the values are once, few, many and, for expanded clones, a class.

v_gene: TRBV27; j_gene: TRBJ2-1; d_gene: NA; abundance: NA; CDR3aa: CASSLADEQFF; CDR3nt: TGTGCCAGCAGTTTAGCCGATGAGCAGTTCTTC
v_gene: TRBV7-9; j_gene: TRBJ2-7; d_gene: TRBD2; abundance: once; CDR3aa: CASSRRGGLVYEQYF; CDR3nt: TGTGCCAGCAGCCGCCGCGGGGGGCTTGTTTACGAGCAGTACTTC
v_gene: TRBV5-1; j_gene: TRBJ2-1; d_gene: TRBD2; abundance: NA; CDR3aa: CASSSTSGLTNEQFF; CDR3nt: TGCGCCAGCAGCTCGACTAGCGGTCTTACTAATGAGCAGTTCTTC
v_gene: TRBV30; j_gene: TRBJ1-6; d_gene: NA; abundance: once; CDR3aa: CAWSSGPNSPLHF; CDR3nt: TGTGCCTGGAGTTCGGGACCCAATTCACCCCTCCACTTT
v_gene: TRBV9; j_gene: TRBJ2-3; d_gene: NA; abundance: once; CDR3aa: CASSVVGSTDTQYF; CDR3nt: TGTGCCAGCAGCGTAGTAGGTAGCACAGATACGCAGTATTTT
v_gene: TRBV6-6; j_gene: TRBJ1-1; d_gene: TRBD1; abundance: NA; CDR3aa: CASSSRDRADTEAFF; CDR3nt: TGTGCCAGCAGTTCCCGCGACAGGGCGGACACTGAAGCTTTCTTT
v_gene: TRBV30; j_gene: TRBJ2-7; d_gene: NA; abundance: NA; CDR3aa: CAWSVRRDEQYF; CDR3nt: TGTGCCTGGAGTGTACGTAGAGACGAGCAGTACTTC
v_gene: TRBV11-3; j_gene: TRBJ2-1; d_gene: TRBD2; abundance: NA; CDR3aa: CASSLEAGGYNEQFF; CDR3nt: TGTGCCAGCAGCTTAGAAGCGGGGGGGTACAATGAGCAGTTCTTC
v_gene: TRBV4-1; j_gene: TRBJ1-5; d_gene: NA; abundance: many; CDR3aa: CASSRREDGSGQPQHF; CDR3nt: TGCGCCAGCAGCCGCCGAGAGGACGGGTCCGGGCAGCCCCAGCATTTT
v_gene: TRBV28; j_gene: TRBJ1-3; d_gene: NA; abundance: NA; CDR3aa: CASSFNNRNTIYF; CDR3nt: TGTGCCAGCAGTTTTAACAACAGAAACACCATATATTTT
v_gene: TRBV18; j_gene: TRBJ1-2; d_gene: NA; abundance: NA; CDR3aa: CASSPGTPYGYTF; CDR3nt: TGTGCCAGCTCACCCGGGACACCTTATGGCTACACCTTC
v_gene: TRBV6-5; j_gene: TRBJ1-2; d_gene: NA; abundance: NA; CDR3aa: CASSYYVGSGYTF; CDR3nt: TGTGCCAGCAGTTACTATGTTGGTTCGGGCTACACCTTC
v_gene: TRBV6-1; j_gene: TRBJ1-2; d_gene: NA; abundance: NA; CDR3aa: CASRETGSGGYTF; CDR3nt: TGTGCCAGCAGGGAAACAGGGAGCGGAGGCTACACCTTC
v_gene: TRBV10-3; j_gene: TRBJ2-3; d_gene: NA; abundance: once; CDR3aa: CAISDDPGDTQYF; CDR3nt: TGTGCCATCAGTGACGACCCTGGGGATACGCAGTATTTT
v_gene: TRBV18; j_gene: TRBJ1-6; d_gene: NA; abundance: once; CDR3aa: CASSRDVYNSPLHF; CDR3nt: TGTGCCAGCTCCAGGGACGTCTATAATTCACCCCTCCACTTT
v_gene: TRBV9; j_gene: TRBJ1-1; d_gene: TRBD1; abundance: NA; CDR3aa: CASSETGGDNTEAFF; CDR3nt: TGTGCCAGCAGCGAGACAGGGGGGGATAACACTGAAGCTTTCTTT
v_gene: TRBV18; j_gene: TRBJ2-1; d_gene: NA; abundance: NA; CDR3aa: CASSPLWGSTTNEQFF; CDR3nt: NA
v_gene: TRBV10-3; j_gene: TRBJ2-3; d_gene: NA; abundance: NA; CDR3aa: CAISDLGAGRSTDTQYF; CDR3nt: TGTGCCATCAGTGATTTGGGGGCGGGCAGAAGCACAGATACGCAGTATTTT
v_gene: TRBV5-1; j_gene: TRBJ2-5; d_gene: TRBD2; abundance: NA; CDR3aa: CASSLGNSGTETQYF; CDR3nt: TGCGCCAGCAGCTTAGGGAATAGCGGGACTGAGACCCAGTACTTC
v_gene: TRBV2; j_gene: TRBJ1-2; d_gene: NA; abundance: NA; CDR3aa: CASSEPRGGNYGYTF; CDR3nt: TGTGCCAGCAGTGAACCTCGAGGGGGGAACTATGGCTACACCTTC
v_gene: TRBV5-1; j_gene: TRBJ2-3; d_gene: NA; abundance: NA; CDR3aa: CASSTDPNTDTQYF; CDR3nt: TGCGCCAGCAGCACGGACCCGAACACAGATACGCAGTATTTT
v_gene: TRBV9; j_gene: TRBJ2-5; d_gene: NA; abundance: NA; CDR3aa: CASSVAGTRETQYF; CDR3nt: TGTGCCAGCAGCGTAGCCGGCACCCGAGAGACCCAGTACTTC
v_gene: TRBV29-1; j_gene: TRBJ2-2; d_gene: NA; abundance: NA; CDR3aa: CSVEEFGVGTGELFF; CDR3nt: TGCAGCGTTGAAGAATTTGGGGTTGGCACCGGGGAGCTGTTTTTT
v_gene: TRBV10-3; j_gene: TRBJ2-7; d_gene: NA; abundance: NA; CDR3aa: CAISVSPGTRGDTTYEQYF; CDR3nt: TGTGCCATCAGTGTTTCCCCGGGGACACGCGGGGACACTACCTACGAGCAGTACTTC
v_gene: TRBV10-3; j_gene: TRBJ1-6; d_gene: NA; abundance: few; CDR3aa: CVSSAGVESPLHF; CDR3nt: TGTGTCAGCAGCGCAGGGGTTGAGTCACCCCTCCACTTT
v_gene: TRBV4-1; j_gene: TRBJ2-7; d_gene: TRBD2; abundance: NA; CDR3aa: CASSQELAGGYEQYF; CDR3nt: TGCGCCAGCAGCCAAGAACTAGCGGGAGGCTACGAGCAGTACTTC
v_gene: TRBV27; j_gene: TRBJ2-6; d_gene: NA; abundance: NA; CDR3aa: CASSPLGRGVIGANVLTF; CDR3nt: TGTGCCAGCAGTCCGCTTGGACGGGGCGTAATTGGGGCCAACGTCCTGACTTTC
v_gene: TRBV7-3; j_gene: TRBJ2-2; d_gene: NA; abundance: NA; CDR3aa: CASRDGRGDGELFF; CDR3nt: TGTGCCAGCAGAGACGGGCGAGGGGACGGGGAGCTGTTTTTT
v_gene: TRBV19; j_gene: TRBJ1-6; d_gene: NA; abundance: NA; CDR3aa: CASSIGGSPLHF; CDR3nt: TGTGCCAGTAGTATCGGCGGTTCACCCCTCCACTTT
v_gene: TRBV5-1; j_gene: TRBJ2-1; d_gene: NA; abundance: NA; CDR3aa: CASSDQLRGSYNEQFF; CDR3nt: TGCGCCAGCAGCGACCAACTTCGGGGCTCCTACAATGAGCAGTTCTTC
v_gene: TRBV4-1; j_gene: TRBJ2-7; d_gene: NA; abundance: NA; CDR3aa: CASSQSDSVPYEQYF; CDR3nt: TGCGCCAGCAGCCAGTCCGACTCAGTACCTTACGAGCAGTACTTC
v_gene: TRBV7-9; j_gene: TRBJ2-1; d_gene: NA; abundance: NA; CDR3aa: CASSPVGQLNEQFF; CDR3nt: TGTGCCAGCAGCCCCGTGGGGCAGCTAAATGAGCAGTTCTTC
v_gene: TRBV2; j_gene: TRBJ1-1; d_gene: NA; abundance: NA; CDR3aa: CASSAEGYTEAFF; CDR3nt: TGTGCCAGCAGTGCGGAGGGATACACTGAAGCTTTCTTT
v_gene: TRBV9; j_gene: TRBJ2-5; d_gene: TRBD2; abundance: NA; CDR3aa: CASGPRWAGAQETQYF; CDR3nt: TGTGCCAGCGGGCCTCGGTGGGCGGGAGCTCAAGAGACCCAGTACTTC
v_gene: TRBV2; j_gene: TRBJ2-1; d_gene: NA; abundance: NA; CDR3aa: CASSQWTSYNEQFF; CDR3nt: TGTGCCAGTTCCCAGTGGACCTCCTACAATGAGCAGTTCTTC
v_gene: TRBV6-5; j_gene: TRBJ2-7; d_gene: NA; abundance: NA; CDR3aa: CATLGDLGYEQYF; CDR3nt: TGTGCCACCCTAGGGGACTTGGGCTACGAGCAGTACTTC
v_gene: TRBV7-7; j_gene: TRBJ2-5; d_gene: NA; abundance: NA; CDR3aa: CASSLAQQETQYF; CDR3nt: TGTGCCAGCAGCTTAGCCCAACAAGAGACCCAGTACTTC